This T cell receptor beta chain was profiled in a study of T cell changes during pregnancy in multiple sclerosis. Germline V CDR1 and CDR2: SGHVS, FNYEAQ. Trimming at V came to 5 bases and at J to 0 bases, leaving 9 bases not matched to a gene. The CDR3 runs to 16 residues. Measured with immunoSEQ multiplex PCR; TCRdb has only the in-frame clones, and not every one. The table has under 50,000 clones, 95% seen once; the top ten hold approximately 5.6%. This TCR was sampled from a female donor with multiple sclerosis, enrolled in a pregnancy study. The sequencing used CD8+ T cells from peripheral blood mononuclear cells, collected in the first trimester of pregnancy. This chain connects TRBV7-6 to TRBJ2-7; 8 bases align to TRBD2. The CDR3 DNA is TGTGCCAGCAGCCCCCGGGGCGGGAGGACCTCCTACGAGCAGTACTTC. Encoded protein: CASSPRGGRTSYEQYF. Drawing the rest from reference TRBV7-6 and TRBJ2-7, the complete variable domain is GAGVSQSPRYKVTKRGQDVALRCDPISGHVSLYWYRQALGQGPEFLTYFNYEAQQDKSGLPNDRFSAERPEGSISTLTIQRTEQRDSAMYRCASSPRGGRTSYEQYFGPGTRLTVT.